The rows below give T cell receptor beta chains drawn from one sample of a study of PD-L1 blockade in urothelial cancer. Using immunoSEQ multiplex PCR, the repertoire was profiled, and TCRdb retains in-frame clones only, with some absent. Altogether 45,000 to 60,000 clones are present, around 89% being singletons, with the ten largest covering under 2.5%. The sample in question was PBMCs, obtained around atezolizumab (anti-PD-L1) treatment. These TCRs come from a man in his sixties with urothelial cancer. The CDR3 runs from the conserved cysteine through the conserved F or W. The D gene is left open where the match is weak. Clone size is not always given. Where it is, it says once, few, many or a class for expanded clones.

V	D	size	J	DNA	CDR3
TRBV2	TRBD2	.	TRBJ2-7	TGTGCCAGCAGTGAAGGGCCTAGCGGGGGCCCATACTTC	CASSEGPSGGPYF
TRBV30	TRBD2	.	TRBJ2-1	TGTGCCGGGCGGGGGGACCCTCACAATGAGCAGTTCTTC	CAGRGDPHNEQFF
TRBV28	TRBD1	once	TRBJ1-3	TGTGCCAGCACAGGGACAGGGTACTCTGGAAACACCATATATTTT	CASTGTGYSGNTIYF
TRBV10-3	TRBD1	.	TRBJ2-6	TGTGCCATCAAAGGGGGCTTGCAGGGGGCCAACGTCCTGACTTTC	CAIKGGLQGANVLTF
TRBV5-4	TRBD1	.	TRBJ1-2	TGTGCCAGCAGCTTGCCGGACAGGGCTGGCTACACCTTC	CASSLPDRAGYTF
TRBV18	.	.	TRBJ2-6	TGTGCCAGCCAACGGGTCTATACTTCTGGGGCCAACGTCCTGACTTTC	CASQRVYTSGANVLTF
TRBV4-1	.	.	TRBJ2-1	TGCGCCAGCAGCCCAACAGGGATGTCGGCCGATGAGCAGTTCTTC	CASSPTGMSADEQFF
TRBV18	.	.	TRBJ1-1	TGTGCCAGCTCACCAGGCACAGGGCAGATGGCGAACACTGAAGCTTTCTTT	CASSPGTGQMANTEAFF
TRBV27	TRBD2	.	TRBJ2-7	TGTGCCAGCAGTGAGAGGAGCGGGACTTACTCCTACGAGCAGTACTTC	CASSERSGTYSYEQYF
TRBV2	.	.	TRBJ2-3	TGTGCCAGCAATCGGATATCGGGTGCTAGCACAGATACGCAGTATTTT	CASNRISGASTDTQYF
TRBV30	.	.	TRBJ1-3	TGTGCCTGGAGACCAAGGACAGCAATCTCTGGAAACACCATATATTTT	CAWRPRTAISGNTIYF
TRBV7-8	TRBD2	.	TRBJ2-2	TGTGCCAGCAGCTTCGCGACTAGCGGAAAGAACACCGGGGAGCTGTTTTTT	CASSFATSGKNTGELFF
TRBV12-5	.	.	TRBJ1-5	TGTGCTAGTGGTGACACGAGGCGGGAGAGCCAGCATTTT	CASGDTRRESQHF
TRBV23-1	.	once	TRBJ2-3	TGCGCCAGCAGTCAGGGCGATACGCAGTATTTT	CASSQGDTQYF
TRBV19	.	.	TRBJ1-5	TGTGCCAGTAGTATGAGGGCAGTGAATAGCAATCAGCCCCAGCATTTT	CASSMRAVNSNQPQHF
TRBV7-3	TRBD1	.	TRBJ2-1	TGTGCCAGCAGCCTTATCGGACAGGGGGCGACTGATGAGCAGTTCTTC	CASSLIGQGATDEQFF
TRBV7-2	TRBD2	.	TRBJ2-7	TGTGCCAGCAGTCGAGCGGGAGCATCCTACGAGCAGTACTTC	CASSRAGASYEQYF
TRBV19	.	.	TRBJ2-5	TGTGCCAGTAGTATAGTTTCTAGCTCGGAGACCCAGTACTTC	CASSIVSSSETQYF
TRBV2	TRBD1	.	TRBJ1-1	TGTGCCAAGGGACAGGGTATGAGAAACACTGAAGCTTTCTTT	CAKGQGMRNTEAFF
TRBV29-1	TRBD1	.	TRBJ1-6	TGCAGCGTCGAGGACAGGGTTTTTATTGATTCACCCCTCCACTTT	CSVEDRVFIDSPLHF
TRBV27	.	.	TRBJ2-1	TGTGCCAGCGCTCCGGGACACCTTACCTACAATGAGCAGTTCTTC	CASAPGHLTYNEQFF
TRBV28	.	.	TRBJ2-7	TGTGCCAGCAGTTTATTCACTCGAGCTTCCTACGAGCAGTACTTC	CASSLFTRASYEQYF